This is a list of T cell receptor beta chains from one sample in a study of blood T cell repertoires in COVID-19. Clones were sequenced by immunoSEQ multiplex PCR, and TCRdb holds only the in-frame ones, with some missing. The sample has approximately 170,000 clones, 80% to 85% seen once. Input material: peripheral blood. These receptor sequences come from a man aged 70 or older with active or convalescent COVID-19. Each CDR3 is given with its conserved first and last residue. Not all rows give a size; the values are once, few, many and, for expanded clones, a class.

j_call,v_call,clone_size,cdr3_aa
TRBJ2-5,TRBV28,-,CASTSRTPPETQYF
TRBJ1-1,TRBV11-3,few,CASSYQMNTEAFF
TRBJ2-7,TRBV3-1/TRBV3-2,-,CASSQFTGTEQYF
TRBJ2-1,TRBV10-3,-,CAISESGAGSYNEQFF
TRBJ2-1,TRBV5-1,once,CASSWTDRIYNEQFF
TRBJ2-3,TRBV18,-,CASSTGTGGTDTQYF
TRBJ1-4,TRBV30,-,CAWTGQGNEKLFF
TRBJ2-3,TRBV7-7,-,CASSPRSGAAQYF
TRBJ2-2,TRBV5-1,-,CASSLPGTSGSAGELFF
TRBJ1-2,TRBV6-5,-,CASRKGSGGMGGYTF
TRBJ1-3,TRBV3-1/TRBV3-2,once,CASSLTGGSGNTIYF
TRBJ2-7,TRBV18,-,CASSPRQGDYEQYF
TRBJ1-1,TRBV7-8,-,CASSRDTRLRSFNTEAFF
TRBJ2-3,TRBV19,-,CASSIRQGSTDTQYF
TRBJ1-2,TRBV6-5,-,CASGKEFYGYTF
TRBJ2-7,TRBV19,-,CASSTGQGAYEQYF
TRBJ1-2,TRBV5-1,-,CASSLGGTRVPYGYTF
TRBJ1-4,TRBV5-1,-,CASSLGGQGSEKLFF